These T cell receptor beta chains were read from a single sample in a study of blood T cell repertoires in COVID-19. Using immunoSEQ multiplex PCR, the repertoire was profiled, and TCRdb retains in-frame clones only, with some absent. The sample records some 530,000 clones, 80% to 90% being singletons. Sequencing was performed on peripheral blood. The receptors here all came from a human donor in a cohort sampled during active COVID-19. The CDR3 runs from the conserved cysteine through the conserved F or W. The D gene is left open where the match is weak. For some rows the clone size is stated as once, few or many, or as a class when expanded; others skip it.

clone size	V gene	D gene	J gene	CDR3 protein	CDR3 DNA
once	TRBV18	-	TRBJ1-1	CASSPSGVNTEAFF	TGTGCCAGCTCACCTTCGGGGGTAAACACTGAAGCTTTCTTT
-	TRBV7-3	TRBD2	TRBJ2-1	CASSSGLASYNEQFF	TGTGCCAGCAGCTCCGGACTAGCTTCCTACAATGAGCAGTTCTTC
-	TRBV19	TRBD1	TRBJ1-2	CASSLRQGFHYGYTF	TGTGCCAGTAGTCTAAGACAGGGGTTCCACTATGGCTACACCTTC
-	TRBV9	TRBD2	TRBJ2-5	CASSVGYGGSRQETQYF	TGTGCCAGCAGCGTAGGGTACGGCGGGAGCCGACAAGAGACCCAGTACTTC
-	TRBV23-1	TRBD1	TRBJ1-1	CASSGPGQVPRGTEAFF	TGCGCCAGCAGTGGGCCGGGACAGGTCCCCAGAGGTACTGAAGCTTTCTTT
-	TRBV3-1/TRBV3-2	TRBD2	TRBJ2-1	CASSLRTSGNEQFF	TGTGCCAGCAGCCTCCGAACTAGCGGCAATGAGCAGTTCTTC
-	TRBV7-3	TRBD1	TRBJ1-4	CASSLYGDSREKLFF	TGTGCCAGCAGCTTATATGGGGACAGCCGGGAAAAACTGTTTTTT
-	TRBV7-3	TRBD1	TRBJ1-1	CASGTGGNTEAFF	TGTGCCAGCGGGACAGGAGGGAACACTGAAGCTTTCTTT
-	TRBV12-3/TRBV12-4	-	TRBJ2-1	CASSLGGEQFF	TGTGCCAGCAGTTTGGGAGGCGAGCAGTTCTTC
-	TRBV9	-	TRBJ2-1	CASSLVGDTAGGPEQFF	TGTGCCAGCAGCCTAGTAGGGGACACCGCTGGGGGTCCTGAGCAGTTCTTC
-	TRBV2	-	TRBJ1-2	CASIRGAGDYGYTF	TGTGCCAGCATTCGGGGGGCGGGTGACTATGGCTACACCTTC
-	TRBV6-4	-	TRBJ2-6	CASSEQGPGANVLTF	TGTGCCAGCAGTGAGCAGGGCCCTGGGGCCAACGTCCTGACTTTC
-	TRBV5-1	TRBD1	TRBJ1-1	CASSGTGGVAEAFF	TGCGCCAGCAGCGGGACAGGGGGCGTCGCTGAAGCTTTCTTT
-	TRBV5-4	-	TRBJ1-3	CASSLLNAGRGNTIYF	TGTGCCAGCAGCTTGTTGAATGCAGGGCGTGGAAACACCATATATTTT
-	TRBV30	TRBD1	TRBJ1-1	CAWSKQGASEAFF	TGTGCCTGGAGTAAACAGGGGGCGTCTGAAGCTTTCTTT
-	TRBV15	TRBD1	TRBJ2-1	CATSRDTVGTGYNEQFF	TGTGCCACCAGCAGAGATACCGTGGGGACAGGGTACAATGAGCAGTTCTTC
once	TRBV7-9	-	TRBJ1-3	CASSLISTIYF	TGTGCCAGCAGCTTAATTAGCACCATATATTTT
-	TRBV2	-	TRBJ1-1	CASQGRGRNTEAFF	TGTGCCAGCCAGGGGAGGGGGAGGAACACTGAAGCTTTCTTT
-	TRBV6-5	-	TRBJ2-5	CASSYSSLASETQYF	TGTGCCAGCAGTTACTCGAGTCTAGCATCGGAGACCCAGTACTTC
-	TRBV18	TRBD2	TRBJ2-1	CASSPQTSGSYNEQFF	TGTGCCAGCTCACCCCAAACTAGCGGTTCCTACAATGAGCAGTTCTTC
-	TRBV6-5	TRBD1	TRBJ1-1	CASSGQGPTTEAFF	TGTGCCAGCAGCGGACAGGGACCCACCACTGAAGCTTTCTTT
few	TRBV29-1	-	TRBJ2-3	CSVLLSTDTQYF	TGCAGCGTCCTTCTCTCCACAGATACGCAGTATTTT
-	TRBV5-1	TRBD1	TRBJ1-3	CATRTGASSGNTIYF	TGCGCCACCCGGACAGGAGCCTCCTCTGGAAACACCATATATTTT
-	TRBV15	-	TRBJ2-7	CATSRATGIGYEQYF	TGTGCCACCAGCAGAGCAACAGGGATCGGGTACGAGCAGTACTTC
-	TRBV21-1	-	TRBJ2-1	CASSPPGQGEQPYNEQFF	TGTGCCAGCAGCCCTCCGGGACAGGGGGAACAGCCTTACAATGAGCAGTTCTTC
-	TRBV7-8	TRBD2	TRBJ2-7	CASSLVRGRAREQYF	TGTGCCAGCAGCTTAGTTAGAGGGAGGGCCCGCGAGCAGTACTTC
-	TRBV3-1/TRBV3-2	TRBD1	TRBJ2-7	CASSQDYRWDRSYEQYF	TGTGCCAGCAGCCAAGACTACCGGTGGGACAGGTCCTACGAGCAGTACTTC
-	TRBV2	TRBD1	TRBJ2-7	CASSGQGLEQYF	TGTGCCAGCAGTGGACAGGGGCTCGAGCAGTACTTC
-	TRBV2	TRBD1	TRBJ1-4	CASSERGTAVQEKLFF	TGTGCCAGCAGTGAGAGGGGGACAGCGGTACAGGAAAAACTGTTTTTT
-	TRBV27	TRBD1	TRBJ1-6	CASSLIVGQGNSPLHF	TGTGCCAGCAGTTTAATAGTAGGACAGGGGAATTCACCCCTCCACTTT
-	TRBV5-1	TRBD2	TRBJ2-7	CASSSISGSGYEQYF	TGCGCCAGCAGCTCCATAAGCGGGAGCGGCTACGAGCAGTACTTC
-	TRBV9	TRBD1	TRBJ2-5	CASSERGRVQETQYF	TGTGCCAGCAGCGAAAGGGGGCGGGTTCAAGAGACCCAGTACTTC
-	TRBV19	TRBD1	TRBJ1-6	CASRPYGTVTNSPLHF	TGTGCCAGTAGACCGTACGGGACAGTGACAAATTCACCCCTCCACTTT
-	TRBV6-5	-	TRBJ2-5	CASSSLGRETQYF	TGTGCCAGCAGTAGCTTGGGGAGGGAGACCCAGTACTTC
-	TRBV30	TRBD2	TRBJ2-7	CAWSELAGATYEQYF	TGTGCCTGGAGTGAATTAGCGGGGGCTACCTACGAGCAGTACTTC